The 9 T cell receptor beta chains below all came from one sample that was sequenced in a study of T cell repertoires in cytomegalovirus infection. No cognate antigen is known for these TCRs. A single record per CDR3 protein comes from TCRdb applying MiXCR to the reads. The sample consists of some 920,000 distinct CDR3 sequences, around 32% of them appearing once. This specimen was cultured CD8+ T cells from PBMCs, taken from culture after CMV antigen stimulation. Every receptor here comes from a human donor in good health (CMV status not recorded). Some clones in this sample may be carry-over from other donors' samples.

This clonotype was seen at least ten times. The J gene is TRBJ1-5, the V gene TRBV7-2; D remains ambiguous. V lost 1 base and J lost 2, with 15 bases in between. The CDR3 consists of 17 residues. The germline CDR1 and CDR2 sequences are SGHTA and FQGNSA. The CDR3 DNA is TGTGCCAGCAGCTTAGTCCAGATATCATACGGCAATCAGCCCCAGCATTTT. It codes for CASSLVQISYGNQPQHF.

A few counts support this clonotype. This rearrangement joins TRBV5-5 to TRBJ2-1; a weak D match, TRBD2 (6 bases). V dropped 1 base and J dropped 8 bases, with 22 bases sitting between them. The germline V gene has CDR1 SGHKS and CDR2 YYEKEE (reference sequence). The CDR3 length is 17 residues. The CDR3 bases are TGTGCCAGCAGCTTGTTCGGGGGAGCTTCTGCCAAAGATGAGCAGTTCTTC. It codes for CASSLFGGASAKDEQFF.

V is TRBV5-6 and J is TRBJ1-1; D is perhaps TRBD1 (5 bases). CDR3 length equals 14 residues. The V gene lost 0 bases and the J gene lost 5 bases, with 11 bases spanning the gap. Germline V gene data show CDR1 as SGHDT and CDR2 as YYEEEE. CDR3 region: CASSLGGDGTEAFF. CDR3 DNA: TGTGCCAGCAGCTTGGGGGGGGACGGGACTGAAGCTTTCTTT. The variable domain in full, with the rest retrieved from reference TRBV5-6 and TRBJ1-1, is DAGVTQSPTHLIKTRGQQVTLRCSPKSGHDTVSWYQQALGQGPQFIFQYYEEEERQRGNFPDRFSGHQFPNYSSELNVNALLLGDSALYLCASSLGGDGTEAFFGQGTRLTVV.

This clonotype was detected only a few times. The J gene is TRBJ1-1, the V gene TRBV7-8; D is possibly TRBD1 (6 bases). CDR3 size: 16 residues. Trimming removed 0 bases from V and 0 bases from J, with 11 bases in between. The germline V gene encodes CDR1 SGHVS and CDR2 FQNEAQ. CDR3 DNA sequence: TGTGCCAGCAGCTTAGCGTGGAGGGGGATGAACACTGAAGCTTTCTTT. Its translation is CASSLAWRGMNTEAFF.

A few counts support this clonotype. The genes are TRBV28 and TRBJ2-7, with TRBD2 as a possible D gene (6 bases). CDR3 length: 13 amino acids. Between the trimmed V and J ends, which lost 4 bases and 4 bases, there was a span of 11 bases. The germline V gene encodes CDR1 MDHEN and CDR2 SYDVKM. The CDR3, as DNA: TGTGCCAGCAGTTCCGGGACTTTGTACGAGCAGTACGTC. Protein: CASSSGTLYEQYV.

This clonotype was detected many times. The rearrangement joins TRBV7-6 to TRBJ2-1, with 14 positions matching TRBD2. The CDR3 runs to 17 residues. Germline-derived CDR1 and CDR2 are SGHVS and FNYEAQ. V dropped 1 base and J dropped 6; count of bases not matched to a gene: 5. The CDR3, as DNA: TGTGCCAGCAGCTTAGATGGACTAGCGGGGGGCCCCAATGAGCAGTTCTTC. As protein: CASSLDGLAGGPNEQFF.

This clonotype occurred many times. The V call is TRBV7-6, the J call TRBJ1-2, with D possibly matching TRBD1 (6 bases). Per germline, CDR1 SGHVS and CDR2 FNYEAQ. The CDR3 extends over 15 amino acids. V was shortened by 2 bases and J by 3 bases, with 13 bases between the two germline ends. CDR3 bases: TGTGCCAGCAGCTTATTGGGGGGGGCGGACTATGGCTACACCTTC. This gives the protein CASSLLGGADYGYTF.

The chain is built from TRBV27 and TRBJ2-1; D could derive from TRBD1 or TRBD2 (6 bases each). The length of the CDR3 is 12 residues. V was cut by 4 bases and J by 15 bases, with 16 bases left in between. Looked up from germline, CDR1 is MNHEY and CDR2 is SMNVEV (reference sequence). CDR3 coding DNA: TGTGCCAGCAGTTCCCCCGGGGGCCGGTTGTTCTTC. It yields the protein CASSSPGGRLFF.

The chain is built from TRBV20-1 and TRBJ2-7; D uncertain. The CDR3 sequence is 13 residues long. The germline V gene has CDR1 DFQATT and CDR2 SNEGSKA (reference sequence). Trimming pared 5 bases from V and 0 bases from J, leaving 11 bases between. CDR3 nucleotide sequence: TGCAGTGCTGAGACCCAGAGCTCCTACGAGCAGTACTTC. Encoded protein: CSAETQSSYEQYF.